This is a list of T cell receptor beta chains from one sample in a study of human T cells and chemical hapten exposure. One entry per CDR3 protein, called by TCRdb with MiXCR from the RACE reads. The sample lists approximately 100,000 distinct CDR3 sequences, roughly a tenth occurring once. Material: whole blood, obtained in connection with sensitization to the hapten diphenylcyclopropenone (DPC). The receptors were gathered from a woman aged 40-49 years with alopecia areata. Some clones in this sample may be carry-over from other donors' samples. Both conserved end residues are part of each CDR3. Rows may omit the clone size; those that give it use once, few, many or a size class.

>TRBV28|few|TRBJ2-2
CASRSGLYTGELFF
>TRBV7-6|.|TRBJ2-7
CASSPGTSGDHEQYF
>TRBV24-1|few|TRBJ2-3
CATSPAGQGLRDTQYF
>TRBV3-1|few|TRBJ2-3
CASSRTGTQDTQYF
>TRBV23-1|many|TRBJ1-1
CASSQYGQGEGVTEAFF
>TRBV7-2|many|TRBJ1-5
CASSLAGPSNQPQHF
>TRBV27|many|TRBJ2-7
CASSLGQSYEQYF
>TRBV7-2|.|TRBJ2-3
CASSLDNSHREKPDTQYF
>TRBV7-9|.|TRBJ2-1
CASSLGQGGWNEQFF
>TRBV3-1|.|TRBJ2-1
CASSPLSGGALGNEQFF
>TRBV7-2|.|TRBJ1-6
CASSFSGPPGSLLHF
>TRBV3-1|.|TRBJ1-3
CASSQGGESGNTIYF
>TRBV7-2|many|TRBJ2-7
CASSPIGAYEQYF
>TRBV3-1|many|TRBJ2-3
CASSQDGGPTDTQYF
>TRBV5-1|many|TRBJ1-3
CASSSTGIYSGNTIYF
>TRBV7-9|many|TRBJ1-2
CASSLAVLSGGYTF
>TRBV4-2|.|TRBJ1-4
CASSQDGTGNEKLFF
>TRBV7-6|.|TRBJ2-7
CASSLVGQGASEQYF
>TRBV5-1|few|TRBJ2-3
CASSLGSSGRTDTQYF
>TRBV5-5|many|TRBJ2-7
CASSSPGTGAYEQYF
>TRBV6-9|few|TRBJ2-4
CASRRTGGNIQYF
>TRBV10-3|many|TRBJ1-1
CAISRQGTMNTEAFF
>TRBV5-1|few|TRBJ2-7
CASSLYSSYEQYF
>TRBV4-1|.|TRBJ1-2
CASHNTGSNYGYTF
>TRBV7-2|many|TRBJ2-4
CASSLRDGLAKNIQYF
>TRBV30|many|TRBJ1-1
CARDPGQGAGTEAFF
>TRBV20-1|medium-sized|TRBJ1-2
CSANRRSPGVYGYTF
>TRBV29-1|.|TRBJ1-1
CSIGGGSITEAFF
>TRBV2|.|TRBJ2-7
CASTEAGGNYEQYF
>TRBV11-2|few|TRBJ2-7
CASSQRSYEQYF
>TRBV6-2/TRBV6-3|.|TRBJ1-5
CASSYGGGTQHF
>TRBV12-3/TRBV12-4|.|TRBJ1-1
CASRASGARTEAFF
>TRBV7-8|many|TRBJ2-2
CASIPSQNTRGGNTGELFF
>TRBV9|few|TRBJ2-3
CASSVVGSGVDTQYF
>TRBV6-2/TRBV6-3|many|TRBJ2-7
CASQDRSGGQYF
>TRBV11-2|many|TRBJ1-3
CASSLDPKYLGNTIYF
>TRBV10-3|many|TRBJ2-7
CAISEATTYEQYF
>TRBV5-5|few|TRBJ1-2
CASSLQNNYGYTF
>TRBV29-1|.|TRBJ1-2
CSVGQDYGYTF
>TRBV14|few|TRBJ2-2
CASSQVRGGPNTGELFF